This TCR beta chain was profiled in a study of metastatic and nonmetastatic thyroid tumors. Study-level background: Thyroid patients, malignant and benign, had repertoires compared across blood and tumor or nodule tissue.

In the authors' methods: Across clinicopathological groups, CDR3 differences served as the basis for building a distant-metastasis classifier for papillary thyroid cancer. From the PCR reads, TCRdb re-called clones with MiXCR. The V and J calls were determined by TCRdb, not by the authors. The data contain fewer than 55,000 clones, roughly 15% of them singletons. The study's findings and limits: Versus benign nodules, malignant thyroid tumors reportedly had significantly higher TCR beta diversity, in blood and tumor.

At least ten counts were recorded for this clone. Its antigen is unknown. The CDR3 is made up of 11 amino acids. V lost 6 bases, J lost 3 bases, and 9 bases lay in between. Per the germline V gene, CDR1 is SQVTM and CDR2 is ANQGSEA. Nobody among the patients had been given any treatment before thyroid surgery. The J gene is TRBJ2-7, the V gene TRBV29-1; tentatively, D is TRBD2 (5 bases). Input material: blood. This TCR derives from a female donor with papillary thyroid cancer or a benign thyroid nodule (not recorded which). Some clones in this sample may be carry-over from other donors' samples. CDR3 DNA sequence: TGCAGCGTGGGAGATTACTACGAGCAGTACTTC. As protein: CSVGDYYEQYF.